This T cell receptor beta chain was obtained from a study of blood T cell repertoires in COVID-19. CDR1 and CDR2 from the germline V gene are SGHRS and YFSETQ. CDR3 size: 15 residues. Trimming took off 4 bases at V and 5 bases at J, with 18 bases between the two ends. Only in-frame clones appear in the TCRdb table, and some are missing; sequencing was by immunoSEQ multiplex PCR. The sample shows under 300,000 clones, around nine tenths of them seen only once. The chain recombines TRBV5-1 with TRBJ2-5; D perhaps matches TRBD2 (6 bases). Sequences were obtained from PBMCs or T cells enriched from blood (not recorded which). This receptor was taken from a woman younger than 30 who had recovered from COVID-19. CDR3 bases: TGCGCCAGCAGCCTGAGACTAGGGACGGGGGAGACCCAGTACTTC. Translated: CASSLRLGTGETQYF.